This is a list of T cell receptor beta chains from one sample in a study of blood T cell repertoires in COVID-19. Using immunoSEQ multiplex PCR, the repertoire was profiled, and TCRdb retains in-frame clones only, with some absent. This sample has around 130,000 clones, with around 84% found just once. Sequencing was performed on PBMCs or T cells enriched from blood (not recorded which). These receptors all stem from a man in his forties or fifties with acute COVID-19. Each CDR3 is given with its conserved first and last residue. Each record gives: V gene, J gene, D gene, clone size, CDR3 DNA, CDR3 protein. D genes are given only for firm matches. Some rows have no size entry. The others give once, few or many, or a class for an expanded clone.

>TRBV5-8|TRBJ1-1|.|few
TGTGCCAGCAGCCTCAGACGGGGGAACACTGAAGCTTTCTTT
CASSLRRGNTEAFF
>TRBV18|TRBJ2-7|.|.
TGTGCCAGCTCACCCCCGCGGGACCCCTACGAGCAGTACTTC
CASSPPRDPYEQYF
>TRBV20-1|TRBJ1-2|TRBD1|.
TGCAGTGCTAGTAAGGAGGGGGCGTTATATGGCTACACCTTC
CSASKEGALYGYTF
>TRBV2|TRBJ1-6|TRBD1|.
TGTGCCAGCAGAGGGGGACAGGGGAGAAACCATTCACCCCTCCACTTT
CASRGGQGRNHSPLHF
>TRBV6-5|TRBJ2-3|TRBD1|.
TGTGCCAGCAGGGACAGGGGGTCAATTTATACGCAGTATTTT
CASRDRGSIYTQYF
>TRBV30|TRBJ1-4|TRBD1|once
TGTGCCTGGAGGGTAACAGGGGATGAAAAACTGTTTTTT
CAWRVTGDEKLFF
>TRBV10-3|TRBJ1-1|.|.
TGTGCCATCAGTGGACAGATCGGGGGCACTGAAGCTTTCTTT
CAISGQIGGTEAFF
>TRBV9|TRBJ2-5|TRBD2|.
TGTGCCAGCAGCGGTAGCGGGGGGGCCTTTGAGACCCAGTACTTC
CASSGSGGAFETQYF
>TRBV4-1|TRBJ1-2|TRBD1|.
TGCGCCAGCAGCCAGGACAGGAGCGGCTATGGCTACACCTTC
CASSQDRSGYGYTF
>TRBV29-1|TRBJ1-2|TRBD1|once
TGCAGCGCCGGCGGGACAGGGAAACAGAACACCTTC
CSAGGTGKQNTF
>TRBV12-5|TRBJ2-7|TRBD1|.
TGTGCTAGTGGAAAACAGGGGGCGAGGGAGCAGTACTTC
CASGKQGAREQYF
>TRBV11-2|TRBJ1-3|.|.
TGTGCCAGCAGCTTGAGCACCGACTCTGGAAACACCATATATTTT
CASSLSTDSGNTIYF
>TRBV6-5|TRBJ2-3|.|.
TGTGCCAGCAGTTACTCGGAGCGGGCCACAGATACGCAGTATTTT
CASSYSERATDTQYF
>TRBV5-5|TRBJ1-2|.|.
TGTGCCAGCAGCTTGGGAGGAGCTAACTATGGCTACACCTTC
CASSLGGANYGYTF
>TRBV3-1/TRBV3-2|TRBJ2-3|.|.
TGTGCCAGCAGCCACACCCGGGACATTACAGATACGCAGTATTTT
CASSHTRDITDTQYF
>TRBV2|TRBJ1-5|.|few
TGTGCCAGCAGGGCAGGGGTGCAGCCCCAGCATTTT
CASRAGVQPQHF
>TRBV18|TRBJ2-5|.|.
TGTGCCAGCTCACCACCTTCCTGGGACATGGATTCGGAGACCCAGTACTTC
CASSPPSWDMDSETQYF
>TRBV14|TRBJ2-1|.|.
TGTGCCAGCAGCCCCCACCGGGGTGAGCAGTTCTTC
CASSPHRGEQFF
>TRBV24-1|TRBJ2-5|.|.
TGTGCCACCAGTGGGGGGGGCCATCAAGAGACCCAGTACTTC
CATSGGGHQETQYF
>TRBV7-2|TRBJ1-5|.|.
TGTGCCAGCAGCCCCATGGCAGAAAACCAGCCCCAGCATTTT
CASSPMAENQPQHF
>TRBV5-4|TRBJ2-1|.|.
TGTGCCAGCAGCGATGGTTTAGTAGATGAGCAGTTCTTC
CASSDGLVDEQFF
>TRBV30|TRBJ1-2|TRBD1|.
TGTGCCTGGGACCGGGACAGACTTTATAACTATGGCTACACCTTC
CAWDRDRLYNYGYTF